This entry is about one T cell receptor beta chain. Antigen: not known. Time point noted: baseline pretreatment blood. As for treatment: 15 Gy SBRT to primary tumor, nephrectomy 4 weeks later. This specimen belongs to a study of radiation and T cells in renal cell carcinoma. TCRdb's table, derived via immunoSEQ multiplex PCR, lists solely in-frame clones and lacks some. The sample comprises 100,000 to 150,000 clones, 82% of which are singletons, and around 3% rests with the top ten. The germline CDR1 and CDR2 sequences are SGHDT and YYEEEE. This CDR3 has 17 residues. Trimming removed 5 bases at V and 0 bases at J, with 15 bases between. Study results and caveats: In blood, top tumor clones expanded by 2 weeks, shrinking by 4.

The receptor was derived from a woman in her fifties or sixties with renal cell carcinoma. This material consisted of blood, taken from a patient whose treatment included radiotherapy and nephrectomy. V usage is TRBV5-6 and J usage is TRBJ2-6; possibly TRBD1 for D (6 bases). The CDR3 spells CASSWGHRISGANVLTF. The CDR3 DNA reads TGTGCCAGCAGTTGGGGGCACCGGATCTCTGGGGCCAACGTCCTGACTTTC. Combining the CDR3 with reference TRBV5-6 and TRBJ2-6 gives the whole variable domain DAGVTQSPTHLIKTRGQQVTLRCSPKSGHDTVSWYQQALGQGPQFIFQYYEEEERQRGNFPDRFSGHQFPNYSSELNVNALLLGDSALYLCASSWGHRISGANVLTFGAGSRLTVL.